This is a list of T cell receptor beta chains from one sample in a study of blood T cell repertoires in COVID-19. The protocol was immunoSEQ multiplex PCR, while the TCRdb copy is restricted to in-frame clones and leaves out a portion. Here the sample spans about 86,000 clones, approximately 83% being singletons. The sample taken for sequencing was peripheral blood. Source of these receptors: an elderly woman with active or convalescent COVID-19. The CDR3 runs from the conserved cysteine through the conserved F or W. D genes are given only for firm matches. A clone size is listed for some rows: how often the clone was seen (once, few, many), or a class if it is expanded.

D gene	V gene	clone size	J gene	CDR3 DNA	CDR3 protein
TRBD2	TRBV7-2	-	TRBJ2-2	TGTGCCAGCAGCTTAGTAGCGGGCGGCGCAACCGGGGAGCTGTTTTTT	CASSLVAGGATGELFF
-	TRBV7-9	-	TRBJ2-6	TGTGCCAGCAGCTTAGTACTGCACCTACTTCTCTCTGGGGCCAACGTCCTGACTTTC	CASSLVLHLLLSGANVLTF
-	TRBV7-3	-	TRBJ1-1	TGTGCCAGCAGCCTCTGGGCAGAGAACACTGAAGCTTTCTTT	CASSLWAENTEAFF
-	TRBV9	-	TRBJ2-7	TGTGCCAGCAGCGCCGCCGGGACGGGAGCGATCTACGAGCAGTACTTC	CASSAAGTGAIYEQYF
-	TRBV7-2	-	TRBJ2-3	TGTGCCAGCAGCCAAGACACTAGCACAGATACGCAGTATTTT	CASSQDTSTDTQYF
-	TRBV3-1/TRBV3-2	-	TRBJ2-3	TGTGCCAGCAGCCAACTCCGGGATTTCGATACGCAGTATTTT	CASSQLRDFDTQYF
TRBD1	TRBV5-1	few	TRBJ1-1	TGCGCCAGCACCAGGGACAGGGGCGTCACTGAAGCTTTCTTT	CASTRDRGVTEAFF
TRBD2	TRBV5-1	-	TRBJ2-7	TGCGCCAGCAGGAGTAGCGGGAGTAGCTACGAGCAGTACTTC	CASRSSGSSYEQYF
TRBD1	TRBV2	-	TRBJ2-2	TGTGCCAGCAGTCTGGGACAGGGGGCCGGCACCGGGGAGCTGTTTTTT	CASSLGQGAGTGELFF
TRBD2	TRBV13	-	TRBJ2-1	TGTGCCAGCAGCCCCCTAACTAGCGGGGGACGCAATGAGCAGTTCTTC	CASSPLTSGGRNEQFF
TRBD1	TRBV5-5	-	TRBJ1-4	TGTGCCAGCAGCAGAACAGGGGGCGTTGAAAAACTGTTTTTT	CASSRTGGVEKLFF
TRBD2	TRBV7-2	-	TRBJ2-1	TGTGCCAGCAGCCGGGCAATCATTCGGGGGGGCAGGGGCAATGAGCAGTTCTTC	CASSRAIIRGGRGNEQFF
-	TRBV6-1	-	TRBJ2-1	TGTGCCAGCAGTGAAGTAAGGGGAGGTTATAATGAGCAGTTCTTC	CASSEVRGGYNEQFF
-	TRBV2	-	TRBJ2-1	TGTGCCAGCAGTGATCGACAAGGCCAACTCGTCAATGAGCAGTTCTTC	CASSDRQGQLVNEQFF
-	TRBV7-8	-	TRBJ1-1	TGTGCCAGCAGCTTAACTAACCCGAACACTGAAGCTTTCTTT	CASSLTNPNTEAFF
-	TRBV11-2	-	TRBJ2-7	TGTGCCAGCCGGGACTACGAGCAGTACTTC	CASRDYEQYF
-	TRBV18	large	TRBJ1-4	TGTGCCAGCTCACGCGAGGCAGGGGAAAAACTGTTTTTT	CASSREAGEKLFF
TRBD1	TRBV5-5	-	TRBJ2-7	TGTGCCAGCAGACCTGAAACAGGGGGCGTCTACGAGCAGTACTTC	CASRPETGGVYEQYF
-	TRBV5-1	-	TRBJ1-3	TGCGCCAGCAGCTTGGAGTCGGGGGAGGGAAACACCATATATTTT	CASSLESGEGNTIYF
-	TRBV7-9	-	TRBJ1-6	TGTGCCAGCAGCTTTGACAGTTCACCCCTCCACTTT	CASSFDSSPLHF
-	TRBV7-9	few	TRBJ2-2	TGTGCCAGCAGCTTAGGCAGGAACACCGGGGAGCTGTTTTTT	CASSLGRNTGELFF
-	TRBV24-1	-	TRBJ2-1	TGTGCCACCAGTGACGGGGGGCGCCCGGGGAATGAGCAGTTCTTC	CATSDGGRPGNEQFF
TRBD2	TRBV5-1	-	TRBJ2-3	TGCGCCAGCAGCTTGGGGGCTAGCGGGAGGGCCGGCACAGATACGCAGTATTTT	CASSLGASGRAGTDTQYF
-	TRBV14	once	TRBJ2-1	TGTGCCAGCAGCCAAGGCCGCAGGGGTGAGCAGTTCTTC	CASSQGRRGEQFF
TRBD2	TRBV25-1	-	TRBJ2-1	TGTGCCACCAGAGCAGGCGGGAGGGGTGAGCAGTTCTTC	CATRAGGRGEQFF
-	TRBV10-2	-	TRBJ2-1	TGCGCCAGCAGTGAGTATGGCAGAAACAATGAGCAGTTCTTC	CASSEYGRNNEQFF
-	TRBV9	once	TRBJ2-3	TGTGCCAGCAGCCCCCAGGTTTCCGATACGCAGTATTTT	CASSPQVSDTQYF
TRBD2	TRBV10-1	-	TRBJ2-1	TGCGCCAGCAGTGTTGTAGCGGGAGGTCCAAATGAGCAGTTCTTC	CASSVVAGGPNEQFF
-	TRBV14	few	TRBJ1-4	TGTGCCAGCAGCCGAACATATGAAAAACTGTTTTTT	CASSRTYEKLFF
-	TRBV28	-	TRBJ2-7	TGTGCCAGCAGTACAGGGGGGGACAGCTCCTACGAGCAGTACTTC	CASSTGGDSSYEQYF
TRBD2	TRBV6-6	-	TRBJ2-7	TGTGCCAGCACCAGGACTAGCGGGATTAACGAGCAGTACTTC	CASTRTSGINEQYF
-	TRBV19	-	TRBJ1-5	TGTGCCAGTAGTCCCACGCGGACAGCTAGCAATCAGCCCCAGCATTTT	CASSPTRTASNQPQHF
-	TRBV28	-	TRBJ1-5	TGTGCCAGCAGTTTCCGGTTCGGGCCCCAGCATTTT	CASSFRFGPQHF
-	TRBV19	-	TRBJ2-5	TGTGCCAGTAGTATCCTTGCGGGGACGGAGACCCAGTACTTC	CASSILAGTETQYF
-	TRBV27	-	TRBJ1-4	TGTGCCAGCAGTTTACACCGACAGGAAAAACTGTTTTTT	CASSLHRQEKLFF
-	TRBV6-2/TRBV6-3	-	TRBJ2-3	TGTGCCAGCAGTTGGACTTGGGGCACAGATACGCAGTATTTT	CASSWTWGTDTQYF
-	TRBV5-1	-	TRBJ2-3	TGCGCCAGCAGCTTGGAGGCAGGGGCCCCCACAGATACGCAGTATTTT	CASSLEAGAPTDTQYF
-	TRBV28	-	TRBJ2-1	TGTGCCAGCTTCGGGGTCAATGAGCAGTTCTTC	CASFGVNEQFF
TRBD1	TRBV7-8	-	TRBJ1-6	TGTGCCAGCAGCCCCCCATCGGCAGGGGGCGACTCACCCCTCCACTTT	CASSPPSAGGDSPLHF
-	TRBV9	-	TRBJ2-5	TGTGCCAGCAGCTCCCCGCGGGGGCCAGAGACCCAGTACTTC	CASSSPRGPETQYF
-	TRBV3-1/TRBV3-2	-	TRBJ1-2	TGTGCCAGCAGCCCCCTCGGGGACTATGGCTACACCTTC	CASSPLGDYGYTF
TRBD2	TRBV7-2	-	TRBJ2-7	TGTGCCAGCAGCTCGCTAGCGGGGGGAGGCTTGGGCGAGCAGTACTTC	CASSSLAGGGLGEQYF
-	TRBV18	-	TRBJ2-2	TGTGCCAGCTCACCATATCCGTTGAACACCGGGGAGCTGTTTTTT	CASSPYPLNTGELFF
TRBD2	TRBV27	-	TRBJ2-5	TGTGCCAGCAGTGCTTGGACTAGCGGGAGAGAGACCCAGTACTTC	CASSAWTSGRETQYF
TRBD1	TRBV4-1	-	TRBJ2-4	TGCGCCAGCAGCCAAGATGGGACAGGGGATAGCGTAACGGCCAAAAACATTCAGTACTTC	CASSQDGTGDSVTAKNIQYF
TRBD1	TRBV3-1/TRBV3-2	-	TRBJ2-1	TGTGCCAGCAGCCCCGACAGGGGGATTTGGTTCTTC	CASSPDRGIWFF
-	TRBV30	-	TRBJ2-1	TGTGCCTGGAGCCGGGTCAGCTCCTACAATGAGCAGTTCTTC	CAWSRVSSYNEQFF
-	TRBV19	-	TRBJ1-2	TGTGCCAGTAGTTTCTCCCTGGACAGTAACTATGGCTACACCTTC	CASSFSLDSNYGYTF
-	TRBV5-8	few	TRBJ1-1	TGTGCCAGCAGCTACGGGTCTTTCTTT	CASSYGSFF
TRBD1	TRBV14	-	TRBJ2-7	TGTGCCAGCAGCCGAACCAGGACAGGCGTCGGGGAGCAGTACTTC	CASSRTRTGVGEQYF
TRBD2	TRBV7-9	-	TRBJ2-3	TGTGCCAGCAGCTCCTTCCTAGCGGGAAATACAGATACGCAGTATTTT	CASSSFLAGNTDTQYF
TRBD2	TRBV27	-	TRBJ2-2	TGTGCCAGCAGCCGCCGACTAGCGGGGGACCCCACCGGGGAGCTGTTTTTT	CASSRRLAGDPTGELFF
-	TRBV19	-	TRBJ1-5	TGTGCCAGCATGTACAATAGCAATCAGCCCCAGCATTTT	CASMYNSNQPQHF
-	TRBV7-3	-	TRBJ1-1	TGTGCCAGCAGCCCAACGGGGGGGGTGGATGACACTGAAGCTTTCTTT	CASSPTGGVDDTEAFF
TRBD1	TRBV18	-	TRBJ1-5	TGTGCCAGCTCACCAGGACAGGGTCTAAATCAGCCCCAGCATTTT	CASSPGQGLNQPQHF
-	TRBV6-5	-	TRBJ2-7	TGTGCCAGCAGGGGCTTCCCCGGGCCGCCGGGGGAGCAGTACTTC	CASRGFPGPPGEQYF
-	TRBV7-2	-	TRBJ1-6	TGTGCCAGCAGCTTAGAGTTGGGGCGATCACCCCTCCACTTT	CASSLELGRSPLHF
TRBD1	TRBV5-1	-	TRBJ2-2	TGCGCCAGCAGCTACGAACCGGGACAGACGGCCGGGGAGCTGTTTTTT	CASSYEPGQTAGELFF
TRBD1	TRBV29-1	-	TRBJ2-1	TGCAGCGGGGACAGGGGGTGGAATGAGCAGTTCTTC	CSGDRGWNEQFF
-	TRBV7-6	-	TRBJ2-7	TGTGCCAGCAGCTTGGGCCCGGGAAACTACGAGCAGTACTTC	CASSLGPGNYEQYF